This T cell receptor (beta chain) was sequenced for a study of CD8 T cells in ankylosing spondylitis. Study results and limitations: Ankylosing spondylitis blood seemed to carry a telltale TCR beta motif made of under 10 highly homologous variants. The study looked at matched synovial fluid samples from ankylosing spondylitis patients. Disease-linked clones were reported to be significantly enriched there.

TCRdb called the 5' RACE reads again in MiXCR, with one record for every CDR3 protein. The top ten clones hold roughly 0.51% of a sample with some 800,000 distinct CDR3 sequences, approximately 12% of them seen once. With respect to this clonotype: Its specificity is unknown.

Input material: blood, either unsorted or a sorted T cell fraction (not recorded which). This receptor was identified in a male donor with ankylosing spondylitis.

CDR3 protein: CASSLAPSGTVRTQYF. Here the CDR3 DNA reads TGTGCCAGCAGCTTAGCGCCTAGCGGGACGGTTAGGACCCAGTACTTC. This sequence joins TRBV7-2 and TRBJ2-5, with 9 positions matching TRBD2. Germline V gene data show CDR1 as SGHTA and CDR2 as FQGNSA. This CDR3 has 16 residues. V was pared by 0 bases and J by 7 bases, with 9 bases of the junction left unmatched.